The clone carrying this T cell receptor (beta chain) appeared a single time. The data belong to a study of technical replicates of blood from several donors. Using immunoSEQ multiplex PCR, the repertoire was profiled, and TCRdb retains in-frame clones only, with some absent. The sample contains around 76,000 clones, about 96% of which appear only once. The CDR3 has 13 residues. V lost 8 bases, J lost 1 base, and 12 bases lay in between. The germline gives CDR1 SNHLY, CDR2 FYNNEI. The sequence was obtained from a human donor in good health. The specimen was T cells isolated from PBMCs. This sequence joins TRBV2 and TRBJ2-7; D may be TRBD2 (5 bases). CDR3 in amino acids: CASQFRGSYEQYF. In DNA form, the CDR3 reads TGTGCCAGCCAATTTCGGGGTTCCTACGAGCAGTACTTC. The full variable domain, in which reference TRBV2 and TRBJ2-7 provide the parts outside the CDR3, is EPEVTQTPSHQVTQMGQEVILRCVPISNHLYFYWYRQILGQKVEFLVSFYNNEISEKSEIFDDQFSVERPDGSNFTLKIRSTKLEDSAMYFCASQFRGSYEQYFGPGTRLTVT.